The present entry profiles one T cell receptor beta chain with its context. The entry originates in a study of OX40 agonist ivuxolimab in advanced cancers. The germline gives CDR1 MRHNA, CDR2 SNTAGT. Losses at the gene ends were 6 bases for V and 1 base for J; bases not matched to a gene: 15. There are 18 residues in the CDR3. The protocol was immunoSEQ multiplex PCR, while the TCRdb copy is restricted to in-frame clones and leaves out a portion. This sample carries about 76,000 clones, around 87% of them seen once, and the ten largest clones take 2% to 3%. The chain is built from TRBV6-4 and TRBJ1-5, with 7 nucleotides matching TRBD1. This TCR was sampled from an adult with an advanced solid tumor such as melanoma, head and neck, liver or kidney cancer. The sample was CD4+ or CD8+ T cells sorted from blood, taken in a trial of the OX40 agonist ivuxolimab. The CDR3 DNA follows: TGTGCCAGCAGGGGGGCACAGGGGCCGATCGGAAGCAATCAGCCCCAGCATTTT. Protein sequence: CASRGAQGPIGSNQPQHF.